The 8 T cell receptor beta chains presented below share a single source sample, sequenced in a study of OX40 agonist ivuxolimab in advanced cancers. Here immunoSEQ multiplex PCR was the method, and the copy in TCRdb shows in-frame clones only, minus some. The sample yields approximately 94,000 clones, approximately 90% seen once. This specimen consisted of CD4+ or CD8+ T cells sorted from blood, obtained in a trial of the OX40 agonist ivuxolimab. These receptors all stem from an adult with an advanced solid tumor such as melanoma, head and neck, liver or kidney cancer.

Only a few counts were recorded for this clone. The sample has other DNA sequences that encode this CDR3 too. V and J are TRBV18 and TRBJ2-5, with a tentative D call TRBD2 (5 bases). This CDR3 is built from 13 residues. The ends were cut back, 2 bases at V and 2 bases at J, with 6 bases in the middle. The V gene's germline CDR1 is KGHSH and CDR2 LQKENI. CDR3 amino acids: CASSPGRQETQYF. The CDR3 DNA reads TGTGCCAGCTCACCAGGGAGACAAGAGACCCAGTACTTC.

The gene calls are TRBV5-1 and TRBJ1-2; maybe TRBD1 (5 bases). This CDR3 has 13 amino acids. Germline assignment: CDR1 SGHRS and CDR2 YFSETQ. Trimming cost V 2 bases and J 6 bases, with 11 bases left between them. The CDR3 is CASSLGGGDGYTF. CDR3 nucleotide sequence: TGCGCCAGCAGCTTAGGTGGGGGAGATGGCTACACCTTC.

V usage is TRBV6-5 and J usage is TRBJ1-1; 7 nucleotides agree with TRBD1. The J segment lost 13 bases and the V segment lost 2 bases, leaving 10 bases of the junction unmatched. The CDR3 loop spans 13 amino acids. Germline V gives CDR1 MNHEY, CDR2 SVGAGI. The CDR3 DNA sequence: TGTGCCAGCAGTTACAGAAGGACAGGTTTGTTTTTCTTT. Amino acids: CASSYRRTGLFFF.

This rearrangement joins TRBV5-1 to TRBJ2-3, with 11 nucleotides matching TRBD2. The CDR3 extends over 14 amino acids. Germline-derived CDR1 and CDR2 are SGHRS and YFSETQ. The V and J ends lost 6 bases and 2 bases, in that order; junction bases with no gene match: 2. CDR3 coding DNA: TGCGCCAGCAAACTAGCGGGAGCCACAGATACGCAGTATTTT. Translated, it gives CASKLAGATDTQYF.

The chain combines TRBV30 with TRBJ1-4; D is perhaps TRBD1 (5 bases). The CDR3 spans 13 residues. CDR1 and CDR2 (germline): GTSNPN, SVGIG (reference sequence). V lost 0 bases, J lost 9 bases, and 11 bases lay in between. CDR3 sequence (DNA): TGTGCCTGGAGTGTACGGCTGGGGCAAAAACTGTTTTTT. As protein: CAWSVRLGQKLFF.

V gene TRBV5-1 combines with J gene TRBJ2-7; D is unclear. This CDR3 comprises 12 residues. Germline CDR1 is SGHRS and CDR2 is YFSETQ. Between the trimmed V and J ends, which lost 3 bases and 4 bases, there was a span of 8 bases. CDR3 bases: TGCGCCAGCAGCTCGGCCCAGTACGAGCAGTACTTC. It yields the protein CASSSAQYEQYF.

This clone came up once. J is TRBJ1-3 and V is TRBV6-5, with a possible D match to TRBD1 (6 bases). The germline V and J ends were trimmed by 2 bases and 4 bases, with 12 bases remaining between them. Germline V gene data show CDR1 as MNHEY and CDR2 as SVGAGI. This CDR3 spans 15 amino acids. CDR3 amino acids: CASSYGGMRGNTIYF. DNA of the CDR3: TGTGCCAGCAGTTACGGGGGCATGAGGGGAAACACCATATATTTT.

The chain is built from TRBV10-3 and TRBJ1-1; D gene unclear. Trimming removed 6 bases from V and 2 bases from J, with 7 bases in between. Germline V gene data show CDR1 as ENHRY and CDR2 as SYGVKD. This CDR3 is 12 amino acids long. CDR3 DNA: TGTGCCATCAGAGCTACAAACACTGAAGCTTTCTTT. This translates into CAIRATNTEAFF.